The 7 T cell receptor beta chains below come from one sample, sequenced in a study of T cell responses to AZD1222 COVID-19 vaccine. Data came from immunoSEQ multiplex PCR; TCRdb stores just in-frame clones and leaves some out. The table has about 140,000 clones, around 90% seen once. Source: peripheral blood, taken 28 days after the second AZD1222 dose. Every receptor here comes from an adult who received the AZD1222 COVID-19 vaccine.

The chain joins TRBV19 to TRBJ1-3, with D possibly being TRBD1 (5 bases). CDR1 is LNHDA and CDR2 is SQIVND in the germline V gene (reference sequence). The V and J ends lost 6 bases and 0 bases respectively, with 9 bases between them. CDR3 length: 14 amino acids. DNA for the CDR3: TGTGCCAGTAGGGGGGTCAGCTCTGGAAACACCATATATTTT. It codes for CASRGVSSGNTIYF.

J is TRBJ2-5 and V is TRBV14, with TRBD2 matching over 7 bases. Germline CDR1 and CDR2: SGHDN and FVKESK. The CDR3 is made up of 13 amino acids. J gave up 4 bases and V 4 bases, and 3 bases lay outside the gene matches. The CDR3 sequence: CASSLWGGETQYF. As DNA, the CDR3 is TGTGCCAGCAGCCTCTGGGGGGGAGAGACCCAGTACTTC.

This rearrangement joins TRBV12-3 or TRBV12-4 to TRBJ2-7; D perhaps matches TRBD2 (5 bases). The V gene lost 3 bases and the J gene lost 0 bases, with 6 bases spanning the gap. The CDR3 covers 13 residues. The CDR3 spells CASSLDSSYEQYF. The DNA for the CDR3 is TGTGCCAGCAGTTTGGACTCCTCCTACGAGCAGTACTTC.

Only one count was recorded for this clone. Here the CDR3 reads CASSPGSRTGSGYTF. CDR3 in DNA: TGTGCCAGCAGCCCTGGGTCGAGGACAGGGTCCGGCTACACCTTC. This sequence joins TRBV3-1 (or the pseudogene TRBV3-2) and TRBJ1-2, with 8 bases fitting TRBD1. V gave up 4 bases and J gave up 8 bases; unmatched junction bases: 12. The CDR3 consists of 15 residues. From germline, CDR1 is LGHDT and CDR2 YNNKEL (reference sequence).

The chain combines TRBV4-2 with TRBJ1-3; D is unresolved. This CDR3 contains 16 residues. Trimming cost V 0 bases and J 2 bases, with 11 bases left between them. In germline, CDR1 is LGHNA, CDR2 YNFKEQ. The CDR3 DNA is TGTGCCAGCAGCCAAGATCTAGAAGGACCTGGAAACACCATATATTTT. This encodes CASSQDLEGPGNTIYF.

The rearrangement joins TRBV5-6 to TRBJ2-7; 9 bases match TRBD2. The CDR3 loop spans 19 amino acids. Germline V gene sequence: CDR1 SGHDT, CDR2 YYEEEE. V shed 4 bases and J 4 bases; nucleotides not matched to a gene: 21. The CDR3 region is CASSVADPWTSESLYEQYF. For the CDR3, the DNA is TGTGCCAGCAGCGTCGCCGACCCGTGGACTAGCGAAAGCCTATACGAGCAGTACTTC.

The rearrangement joins TRBV9 to TRBJ1-6; no reliable D call. The CDR3 is 16 residues long. Trimming removed 2 bases at V and 0 bases at J, with 9 bases between. Germline V lookup: CDR1 SGDLS, CDR2 YYNGEE. This CDR3 reads CASSVEISSYNSPLHF. The DNA for the CDR3 is TGTGCCAGCAGCGTCGAGATAAGCTCCTATAATTCACCCCTCCACTTT.